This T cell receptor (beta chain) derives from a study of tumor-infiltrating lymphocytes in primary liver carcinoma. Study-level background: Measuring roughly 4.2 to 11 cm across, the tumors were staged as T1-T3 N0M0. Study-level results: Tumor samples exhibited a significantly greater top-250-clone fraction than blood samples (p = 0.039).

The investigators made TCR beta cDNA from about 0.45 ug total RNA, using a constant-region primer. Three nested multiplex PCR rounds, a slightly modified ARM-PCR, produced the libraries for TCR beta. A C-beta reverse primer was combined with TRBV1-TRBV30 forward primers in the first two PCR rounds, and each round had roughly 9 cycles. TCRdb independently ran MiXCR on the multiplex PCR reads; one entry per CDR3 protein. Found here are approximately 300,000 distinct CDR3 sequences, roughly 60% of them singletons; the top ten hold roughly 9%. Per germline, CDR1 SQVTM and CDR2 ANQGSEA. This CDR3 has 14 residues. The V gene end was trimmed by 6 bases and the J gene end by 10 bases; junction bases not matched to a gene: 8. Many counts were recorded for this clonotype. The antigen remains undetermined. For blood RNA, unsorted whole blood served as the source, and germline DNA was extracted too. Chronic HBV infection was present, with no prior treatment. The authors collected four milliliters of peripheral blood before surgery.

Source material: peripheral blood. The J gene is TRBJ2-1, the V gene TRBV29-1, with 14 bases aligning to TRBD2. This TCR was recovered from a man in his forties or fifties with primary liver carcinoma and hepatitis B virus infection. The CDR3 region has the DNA TGCAGCGTCGGGGGACTAGCGGGAGCGGGAGAGCAGTTCTTC. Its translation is CSVGGLAGAGEQFF.